Listed below are T cell receptor beta chains from one sample, sequenced in a study of blood T cell repertoires in COVID-19. This table comes from immunoSEQ multiplex PCR, and its TCRdb copy is limited to in-frame clones, with some not included. Here the sample spans about 110,000 clones, 70% to 80% being singletons. The material sequenced was peripheral blood. The receptors were gathered from a woman aged 60 to 75 with acute or convalescent COVID-19. Both conserved end residues are part of each CDR3. Each record gives: D gene, clone size, V gene, J gene, CDR3 DNA, CDR3 protein. A D gene is named only where the DNA matches it firmly. A clone size is listed for some rows: how often the clone was seen (once, few, many), or a class if it is expanded.

-	once	TRBV6-2/TRBV6-3	TRBJ2-2	TGTGCCAGCAGTGCCCAGGGGACCGGGGAGCTGTTTTTT	CASSAQGTGELFF
TRBD1	-	TRBV14	TRBJ1-2	TGTGCCAGCAGACCCGCCGGGACAGCACTCTATGGCTACACCTTC	CASRPAGTALYGYTF
-	-	TRBV2	TRBJ1-5	TGTGCCAGCAGTCGGGGGGGAGTTAATCAGCCCCAGCATTTT	CASSRGGVNQPQHF
-	-	TRBV7-8	TRBJ2-7	TGTGCCAGCAGCTTAGGGAGTCCTTACGAGCAGTACTTC	CASSLGSPYEQYF
TRBD1	once	TRBV3-1/TRBV3-2	TRBJ1-2	TGTGCCAGCAGCCAGGACAGGGGAAGGAGCTACACCTTC	CASSQDRGRSYTF
-	few	TRBV7-2	TRBJ2-7	TGTGCCAGCAGCTTAGGACAGGCCAGCTACGAGCAGTACTTC	CASSLGQASYEQYF
-	-	TRBV7-3	TRBJ2-2	TGTGCCAGCAGCTTGTCCGACAGGAGGTTAACCGGGGAGCTGTTTTTT	CASSLSDRRLTGELFF
TRBD1	-	TRBV7-9	TRBJ1-2	TGTGCCAGCAGTGAAGACAGGGTCCCTAACTATGGCTACACCTTC	CASSEDRVPNYGYTF
-	-	TRBV27	TRBJ1-1	TGTGCCAGCAGTTTCTCGGGGGTAGGTCACACTGAAGCTTTCTTT	CASSFSGVGHTEAFF
-	few	TRBV18	TRBJ2-1	TGTGCCAGCTCACCCACACGACAACTCAATGAGCAGTTCTTC	CASSPTRQLNEQFF
TRBD1	-	TRBV19	TRBJ1-5	TGTGCCAGTATACCAAGACAGGGAAGGAACAATCAGCCCCAGCATTTT	CASIPRQGRNNQPQHF
-	-	TRBV7-2	TRBJ2-5	TGTGCCAGCAGCTTTGGAGAGGGGACCCAGTACTTC	CASSFGEGTQYF
-	few	TRBV5-5	TRBJ2-7	TGTGCCAGCAGCTTGCGTACCCGGGGCTACGAGCAGTACTTC	CASSLRTRGYEQYF
-	-	TRBV7-2	TRBJ1-1	TGTGCCAGCAGCTTAGTGATGAGGGGGGAAGCTTTCTTT	CASSLVMRGEAFF
TRBD1	once	TRBV27	TRBJ1-1	TGTGCCAGCAGTAAGGGACAGGGAACCGCTTTCTTT	CASSKGQGTAFF
-	-	TRBV14	TRBJ1-1	TGTGCCAGCAACTATGGGGGGTCTGAAGCTTTCTTT	CASNYGGSEAFF
-	-	TRBV15	TRBJ2-5	TGTGCCACCAGCAGAGGCGACAGACAAGAGACCCAGTACTTC	CATSRGDRQETQYF
-	-	TRBV6-6	TRBJ1-2	TGTGCCAGCAGTCTCCTCGAGGGCGCAGGTCAGTTCGGTGGCTACACCTTC	CASSLLEGAGQFGGYTF
-	-	TRBV4-1	TRBJ2-2	TGCGCCAGCAGCCAAGAGTCTAGAGTCGGCGGGGAGCTGTTTTTT	CASSQESRVGGELFF
TRBD1	once	TRBV2	TRBJ2-6	TGTGCCAGCAGTCCGGGACAGTCCATCTCTGGGGCCAACGTCCTGACTTTC	CASSPGQSISGANVLTF